The sequence of this T cell receptor (beta chain) was determined in a study of early T cells in non-severe SARS-CoV-2 infection. The wider study: Whole-blood bulk RNA, unsorted, was sequenced, and chains were unpaired.

Deletions cut 3 bases from V and 3 bases from J, with 18 bases between. Germline V gene data show CDR1 as DFQATT and CDR2 as SNEGSKA (reference sequence). CDR3 size: 16 residues. Molecules of cDNA were individually given unique molecular identifiers that were attached to them. MiXCR, applied by TCRdb to the 5' RACE reads, yields one record per CDR3 protein. Of roughly 61,000 distinct CDR3 sequences listed, 11% are singletons. Study-wide points: In VDJdb matching, anti-spike CD8 responses were favored while private and CD4 specificities went missing.

Ten or more counts support this clonotype. The antigen remains undetermined. Material for sequencing was whole blood. The receptor was derived from an adult who was a healthcare worker with PCR-confirmed SARS-CoV-2 infection or an uninfected control (not recorded which). The J gene is TRBJ2-1, the V gene TRBV20-1; D is undetermined. This chain's CDR3 is CSASLLDFRFYNEQFF. The CDR3 nucleotides are TGCAGTGCTAGTCTTCTAGACTTTCGTTTCTACAATGAGCAGTTCTTC.